Below, one TCR beta chain is given with its context. Its target is unknown. The V gene's germline CDR1 is SGDLS and CDR2 YYNGEE. V lost 3 bases and J lost 3; bases outside the gene matches: 2. The CDR3 is 14 residues long. This entry belongs to a study of monozygotic twins with cystic fibrosis. Sequencing was performed with immunoSEQ multiplex PCR; in TCRdb, only in-frame clones are kept and a portion is missing. The profile shows some 14,000 clones, roughly 98% of them singletons. Findings of the study overall: Unrelated CF individuals shared fewer identical clonotypes than monozygotic CF twins.

The receptor was derived from a girl aged 2 to 9 with cystic fibrosis. The sequenced material came from blood. The chain is built from TRBV9 and TRBJ2-7; TRBD2 agrees at 11 bases. CDR3 loop: CASSAGTSGYEQYF. CDR3 sequence (DNA): TGTGCCAGCAGCGCCGGGACTAGCGGCTACGAGCAGTACTTC.